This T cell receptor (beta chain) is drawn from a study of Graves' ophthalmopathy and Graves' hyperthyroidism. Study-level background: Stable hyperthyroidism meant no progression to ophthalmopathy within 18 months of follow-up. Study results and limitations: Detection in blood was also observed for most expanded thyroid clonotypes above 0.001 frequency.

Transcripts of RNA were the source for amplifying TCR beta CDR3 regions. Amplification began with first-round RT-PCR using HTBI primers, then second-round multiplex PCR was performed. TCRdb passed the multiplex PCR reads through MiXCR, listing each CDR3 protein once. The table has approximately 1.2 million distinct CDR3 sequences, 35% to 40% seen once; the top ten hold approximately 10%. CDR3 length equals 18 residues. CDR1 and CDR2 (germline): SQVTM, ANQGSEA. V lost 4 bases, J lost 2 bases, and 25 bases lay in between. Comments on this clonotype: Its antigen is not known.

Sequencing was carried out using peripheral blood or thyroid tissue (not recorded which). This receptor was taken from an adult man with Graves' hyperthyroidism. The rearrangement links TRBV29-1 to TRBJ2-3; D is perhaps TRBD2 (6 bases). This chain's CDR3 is CSVADFHRETGPTDTQYF. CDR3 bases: TGCAGCGTTGCGGATTTCCATCGGGAGACGGGTCCCACAGATACGCAGTATTTT.